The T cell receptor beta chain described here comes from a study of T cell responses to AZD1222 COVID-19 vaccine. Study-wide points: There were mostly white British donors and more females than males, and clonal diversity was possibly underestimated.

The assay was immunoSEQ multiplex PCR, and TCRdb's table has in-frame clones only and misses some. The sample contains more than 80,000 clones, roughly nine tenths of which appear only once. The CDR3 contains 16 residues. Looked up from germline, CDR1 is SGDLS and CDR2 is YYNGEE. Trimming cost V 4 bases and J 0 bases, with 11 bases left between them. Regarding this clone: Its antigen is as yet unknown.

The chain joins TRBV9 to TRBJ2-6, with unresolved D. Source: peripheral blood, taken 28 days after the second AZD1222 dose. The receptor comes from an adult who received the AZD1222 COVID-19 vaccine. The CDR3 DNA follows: TGTGCCAGCAGCCTTACGGTAGGCTCTGGGGCCAACGTCCTGACTTTC. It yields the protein CASSLTVGSGANVLTF.